The TCR beta chain described here comes from a study of blood T cells in healthy people across ages. Broader study findings: Diversity estimated from one million T cells was considered an underestimate. Naive CD4+ cells and diversity were both higher in long-lived donors than in aged donors.

Trimming took 7 bases from V and 6 from J, leaving 10 bases between them. Germline CDR1 and CDR2: SGHRS and YFSETQ. This CDR3 has 11 amino acids. For the second PCR, which ran for roughly 6 to 12 cycles, a sample-barcoded 5' primer and a J-beta primer mix were used. Every molecule of cDNA carried a tag from a template-switch adaptor with 12 random nucleotides. All samples gave at least 2.5 million CDR3-containing paired-end reads. Each CDR3 protein gets one entry after TCRdb re-called the 5' RACE reads with MiXCR. The sample includes 1.4 million to 1.5 million distinct CDR3 sequences, roughly 40% seen only once; the top ten take 7.9%. Comment on this clonotype: Antigen specificity is unknown.

This sequence was found in a woman aged 18-35 years in good health. Sequenced sample: blood. The chain recombines TRBV5-1 with TRBJ1-1; D gene uncertain. The CDR3 coding sequence is TGCGCCAGCCAATTTGGCGCTGAAGCTTTCTTT. It translates to CASQFGAEAFF. Variable domain in full (rest from reference TRBV5-1 and TRBJ1-1): KAGVTQTPRYLIKTRGQQVTLSCSPISGHRSVSWYQQTPGQGLQFLFEYFSETQRNKGNFPGRFSGRQFSNSRSEMNVSTLELGDSALYLCASQFGAEAFFGQGTRLTVV.